These 13 T cell receptor beta chains came from one sample sequenced in a study of Ad26.COV2.S vaccination and SARS-CoV-2 variants. Generated by immunoSEQ multiplex PCR, the TCRdb table keeps only in-frame clones and is missing some. The sample contains about 410,000 clones, roughly nine tenths of which appear only once. Treatment indicated: some 19 received Ad26.COV2.S at low or high dose, single or two shots; 5 received placebo; per-sample allocation not given. Vaccine and placebo recipients were sampled on day 63 after the first injection. The input for sequencing was peripheral blood, taken in a trial of Ad26.COV2.S vaccine versus placebo. The source of these receptors is a person aged 18-60 years who received the Ad26.COV2.S COVID-19 vaccine or a placebo.

The chain joins TRBV5-1 to TRBJ1-1; TRBD1 matches at 7 bases. CDR3 size: 17 residues. The junction had 16 bases not matched to a gene; V was cut back by 2 bases and J by 6 bases. Germline V gene data show CDR1 as SGHRS and CDR2 as YFSETQ. CDR3 residues: CASSFRQGSEVLAEAFF. DNA of the CDR3: TGCGCCAGCAGCTTCCGACAGGGATCCGAAGTGTTGGCTGAAGCTTTCTTT.

J is TRBJ2-5 and V is TRBV4-1; D gene ambiguous. Germline CDR1 reads MGHRA; CDR2 reads YSYEKL. This CDR3 has 14 amino acids. V lost 0 bases to trimming and J lost 5 bases, with 10 bases between them. In nucleotides, the CDR3 is TGCGCCAGCAGCCAAGATAATAGGATCGAGACCCAGTACTTC. Its protein is CASSQDNRIETQYF.

The rearrangement joins TRBV6-2 or TRBV6-3 to TRBJ1-5; D remains ambiguous. Germline lookup yields CDR1 MNHEY and CDR2 SVGEGT. V was pared by 4 bases and J by 0 bases, with 10 bases between. This CDR3 region has 15 residues. CDR3 amino acids: CASSWAEYSNQPQHF. As DNA, the CDR3 is TGTGCCAGCAGTTGGGCAGAATATAGCAATCAGCCCCAGCATTTT.

The chain couples TRBV18 to TRBJ1-5, with TRBD1 as a possible D gene (5 bases). V was pared by 6 bases and J by 0 bases, with 18 bases between. CDR1 is KGHSH and CDR2 is LQKENI in the germline V gene. The CDR3 is made up of 17 amino acids. The CDR3 DNA is TGTGCCAGCTCCCATGAGACAGACCCGGTTAGCAATCAGCCCCAGCATTTT. It translates to CASSHETDPVSNQPQHF.

The CDR3 DNA reads as TGTGCCAGTAGTAGGGGGGCAGCAACTAATGAAAAACTGTTTTTT. Its translation is CASSRGAATNEKLFF. V and J are TRBV19 and TRBJ1-4, with a weak D call TRBD1 (6 bases). The CDR3 runs to 15 residues. V shed 4 bases and J shed 0 bases, with 9 bases lying between them. Germline V gives CDR1 LNHDA, CDR2 SQIVND (reference sequence).

J is TRBJ1-1 and V is TRBV7-9; possibly TRBD1 for D (6 bases). Germline CDR1 SEHNR, CDR2 FQNEAQ (reference sequence). The CDR3 totals 17 residues. V shed 5 bases and J shed 0 bases, with 19 bases lying between them. CDR3 coding DNA: TGTGCCAGCAGCCCTAGCTACAAACAGGGAATGAACACTGAAGCTTTCTTT. The encoded protein is CASSPSYKQGMNTEAFF.

The chain uses TRBV20-1 and TRBJ2-1; D ambiguous. The CDR3 loop spans 11 amino acids. Germline V CDR1 and CDR2: DFQATT, SNEGSKA (reference sequence). Trimming removed 3 bases at V and 12 bases at J, with 12 bases between. CDR3 residues: CSASDPPPQFF. CDR3 DNA: TGCAGTGCTAGCGACCCGCCGCCGCAGTTCTTC.

The rearrangement uses TRBV6-2 or TRBV6-3 and TRBJ1-5; TRBD1 might be the D (5 bases). Trimming pared 4 bases from V and 1 base from J, leaving 11 bases between. This CDR3 spans 15 amino acids. CDR1 MNHEY and CDR2 SVGEGT come from the germline V gene. CDR3 DNA: TGTGCCAGCAGTTCGGATGGGGCGAGCAATCAGCCCCAGCATTTT. Its protein product is CASSSDGASNQPQHF.

About this clone: Being one base from a much bigger clone, this may be a read error. The J gene is TRBJ1-5, the V gene TRBV7-6, with unresolved D. Germline V gives CDR1 SGHVS, CDR2 FNYEAQ. The V end was cut by 5 bases, the J end by 0 bases, with 5 bases between. CDR3 length equals 13 residues. The CDR3 region is CASSPDSNQPQHF. As DNA, the CDR3 is TGTGCCAGCAGCCCAGATAGCAATCAGCCCCAGCATTTT.

The DNA of the CDR3 is TGTGCCAGCAGCCAAGATTCACGCAGGGGGCACTACGAGCAGTACTTC. The encoded protein is CASSQDSRRGHYEQYF. The chain combines TRBV3-1 (or the pseudogene TRBV3-2) with TRBJ2-7, with 8 bases matching TRBD1. The CDR3 covers 16 residues. Germline trimming cut 0 bases from V and 3 bases from J; bases unmatched to any gene: 7. The germline gives CDR1 LGHDT, CDR2 YNNKEL (reference sequence).

The rearrangement uses TRBV10-3 and TRBJ1-2, with no clear D. Per germline, CDR1 ENHRY and CDR2 SYGVKD. CDR3 length equals 11 residues. V was pared by 2 bases and J by 9 bases, with 7 bases between. In nucleotides, the CDR3 is TGTGCCATCAGTGAGGGGGTTAGCTACACCTTC. Its protein product is CAISEGVSYTF.

In DNA form, the CDR3 reads TGTGCCAGCTCACCCGACGATGGTGGGGCCAACGTCCTGACTTTC. As protein: CASSPDDGGANVLTF. V is TRBV18 and J is TRBJ2-6, with D unresolved. Germline V CDR1 and CDR2: KGHSH, LQKENI. The V gene lost 3 bases and the J gene lost 3 bases, with 9 bases spanning the gap. The CDR3 is made up of 15 amino acids.

This clone appeared a single time. J is TRBJ1-1 and V is TRBV4-1; 10 nucleotides agree with TRBD1. The germline V gene encodes CDR1 MGHRA and CDR2 YSYEKL. The length of the CDR3 is 16 residues. Trimming cost V 0 bases and J 6 bases; bases outside gene matches: 7. The CDR3 spells CASSQEGTGVRAEAFF. CDR3 DNA: TGCGCCAGCAGCCAAGAGGGGACAGGGGTCAGGGCTGAAGCTTTCTTT.